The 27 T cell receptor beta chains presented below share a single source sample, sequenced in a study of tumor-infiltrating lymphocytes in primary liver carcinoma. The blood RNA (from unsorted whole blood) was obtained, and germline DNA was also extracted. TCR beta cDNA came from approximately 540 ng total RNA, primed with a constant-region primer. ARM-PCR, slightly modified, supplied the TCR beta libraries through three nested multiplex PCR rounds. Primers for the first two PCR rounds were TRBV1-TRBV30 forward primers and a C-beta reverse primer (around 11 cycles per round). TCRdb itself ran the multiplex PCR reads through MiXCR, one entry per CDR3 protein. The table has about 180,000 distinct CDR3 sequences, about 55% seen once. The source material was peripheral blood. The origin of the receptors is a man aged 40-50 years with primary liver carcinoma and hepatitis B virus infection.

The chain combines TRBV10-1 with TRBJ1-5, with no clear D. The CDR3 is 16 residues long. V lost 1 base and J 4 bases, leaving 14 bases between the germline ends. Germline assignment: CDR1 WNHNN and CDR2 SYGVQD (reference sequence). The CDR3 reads CASSEYLGPGNQPQHF. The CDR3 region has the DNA TGCGCCAGCAGTGAGTACCTAGGTCCGGGGAATCAGCCCCAGCATTTT.

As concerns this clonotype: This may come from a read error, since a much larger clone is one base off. The CDR3 DNA follows: TGTGCCAGCAGCTTAGACCTCCCCGGAACCTCCTACGGGCAGTACTTC. Encoded protein: CASSLDLPGTSYGQYF. The chain couples TRBV11-2 to TRBJ2-7; no reliable D call. CDR3 length equals 16 residues. The germline CDR1 and CDR2 sequences are SGHAT and FQNNGV.

CDR3 DNA sequence: TGTGCCAGCAGTTACGGTCGGCTAGTTGGCGAGACCCAGTACTTC. It codes for CASSYGRLVGETQYF. V is TRBV6-5 and J is TRBJ2-5, with D unresolved. The CDR3 is 15 amino acids. The V gene's germline CDR1 is MNHEY and CDR2 SVGAGI. Trimming left V 2 bases short and J 5 bases short, with 15 bases between.

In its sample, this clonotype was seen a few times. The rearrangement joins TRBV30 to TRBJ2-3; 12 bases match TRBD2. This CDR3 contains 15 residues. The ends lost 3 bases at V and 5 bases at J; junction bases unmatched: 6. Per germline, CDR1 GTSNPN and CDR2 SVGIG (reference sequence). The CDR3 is CAWSGLAGSKDTQYF. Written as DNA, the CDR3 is TGTGCCTGGAGCGGACTAGCGGGAAGTAAAGATACGCAGTATTTT.

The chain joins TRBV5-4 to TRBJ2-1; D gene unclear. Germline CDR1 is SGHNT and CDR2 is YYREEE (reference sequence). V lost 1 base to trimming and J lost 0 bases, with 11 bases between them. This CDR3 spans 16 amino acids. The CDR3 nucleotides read TGTGCCAGCAGCTTGCCGTTCCCTAGCTCCTACAATGAGCAGTTCTTC. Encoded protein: CASSLPFPSSYNEQFF.

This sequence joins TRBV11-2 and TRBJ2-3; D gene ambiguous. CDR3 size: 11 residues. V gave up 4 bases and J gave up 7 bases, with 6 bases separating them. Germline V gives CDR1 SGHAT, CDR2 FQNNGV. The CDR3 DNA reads TGTGCCAGCAGCTACTCTTATACGCAGTATTTT. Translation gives CASSYSYTQYF.

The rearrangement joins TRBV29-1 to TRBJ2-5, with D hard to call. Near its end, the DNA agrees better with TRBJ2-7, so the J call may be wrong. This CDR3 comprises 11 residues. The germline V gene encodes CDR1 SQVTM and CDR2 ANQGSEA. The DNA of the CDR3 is TGCAGCACCCTGGACGGCTTCGAGCAGTACTTC. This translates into CSTLDGFEQYF.

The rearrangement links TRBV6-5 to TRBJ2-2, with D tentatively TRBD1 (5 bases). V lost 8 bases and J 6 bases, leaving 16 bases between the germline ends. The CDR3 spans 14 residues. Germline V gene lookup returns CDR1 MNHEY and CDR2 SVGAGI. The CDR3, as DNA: TGTGCCAGCGCAGAAGGGGTGAGGTCCGGGGAGCTGTTTTTT. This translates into CASAEGVRSGELFF.

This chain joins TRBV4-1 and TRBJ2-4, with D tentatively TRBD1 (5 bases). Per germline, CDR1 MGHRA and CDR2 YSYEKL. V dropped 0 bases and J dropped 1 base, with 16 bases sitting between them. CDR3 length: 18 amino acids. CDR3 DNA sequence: TGCGCCAGCAGCCAAGATTCCCCAGGGTGCCATGCCAAAAACATTCAGTACTTC. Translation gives CASSQDSPGCHAKNIQYF.

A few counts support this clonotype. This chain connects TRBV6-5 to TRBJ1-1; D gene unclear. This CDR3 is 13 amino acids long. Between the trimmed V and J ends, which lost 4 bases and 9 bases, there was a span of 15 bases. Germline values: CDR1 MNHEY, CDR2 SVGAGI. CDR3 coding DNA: TGTGCCAGCAGTTCCTCGGTAAGCCCCAAAGCTTTCTTT. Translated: CASSSSVSPKAFF.

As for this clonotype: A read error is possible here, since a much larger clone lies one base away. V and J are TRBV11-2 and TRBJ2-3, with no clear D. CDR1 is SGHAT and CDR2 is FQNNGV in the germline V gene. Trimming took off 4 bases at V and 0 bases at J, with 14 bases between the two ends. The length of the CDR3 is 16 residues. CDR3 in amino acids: CASSSDSLSSTDTQYF. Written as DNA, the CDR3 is TGTGCCAGCAGCTCAGATTCTCTTTCTAGCACAGATACGCAGTATTTT.

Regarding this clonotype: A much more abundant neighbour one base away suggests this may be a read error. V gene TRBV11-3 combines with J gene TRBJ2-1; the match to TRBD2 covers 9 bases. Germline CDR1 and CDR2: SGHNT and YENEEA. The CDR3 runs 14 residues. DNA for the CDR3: TGTGCCAGCAGCGGGGGACTAGCAGGCAATGAGCAGCTCTTC. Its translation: CASSGGLAGNEQLF.

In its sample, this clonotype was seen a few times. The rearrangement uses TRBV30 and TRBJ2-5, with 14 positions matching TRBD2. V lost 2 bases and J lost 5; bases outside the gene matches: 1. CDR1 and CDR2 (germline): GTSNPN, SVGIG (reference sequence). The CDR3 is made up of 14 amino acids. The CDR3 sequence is CAWSRLAGGETQYF. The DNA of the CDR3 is TGTGCCTGGAGTAGACTAGCGGGAGGGGAGACCCAGTACTTC.

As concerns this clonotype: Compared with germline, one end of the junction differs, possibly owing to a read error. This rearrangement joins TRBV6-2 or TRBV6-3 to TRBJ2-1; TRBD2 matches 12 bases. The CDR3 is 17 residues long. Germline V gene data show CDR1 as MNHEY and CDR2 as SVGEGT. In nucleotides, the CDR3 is TGTCCCAGCAGTTACTCAATTACTAGCGGGAGGACTTTTGTGCAGTTCTTC. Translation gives CPSSYSITSGRTFVQFF.

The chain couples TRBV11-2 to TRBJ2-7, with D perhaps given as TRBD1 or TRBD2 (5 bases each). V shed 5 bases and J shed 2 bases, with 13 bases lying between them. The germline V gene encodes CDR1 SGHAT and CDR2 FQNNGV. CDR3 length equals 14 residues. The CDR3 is CASSRTRDPYEQYF. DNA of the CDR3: TGTGCCAGCAGCCGCACAAGGGACCCCTACGAGCAGTACTTC.

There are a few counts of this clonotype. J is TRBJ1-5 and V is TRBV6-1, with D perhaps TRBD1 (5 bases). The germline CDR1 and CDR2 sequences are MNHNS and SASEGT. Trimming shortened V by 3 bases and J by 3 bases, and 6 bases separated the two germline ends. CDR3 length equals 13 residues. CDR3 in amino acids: CASSETDNQPQHF. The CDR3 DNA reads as TGTGCCAGCAGTGAGACAGACAATCAGCCCCAGCATTTT.

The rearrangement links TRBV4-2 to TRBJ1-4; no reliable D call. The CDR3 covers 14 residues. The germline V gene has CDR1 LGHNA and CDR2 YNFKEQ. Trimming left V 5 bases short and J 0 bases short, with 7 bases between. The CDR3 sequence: CASSETTTNEKLFF. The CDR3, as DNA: TGTGCCAGCAGCGAAACGACAACTAATGAAAAACTGTTTTTT.

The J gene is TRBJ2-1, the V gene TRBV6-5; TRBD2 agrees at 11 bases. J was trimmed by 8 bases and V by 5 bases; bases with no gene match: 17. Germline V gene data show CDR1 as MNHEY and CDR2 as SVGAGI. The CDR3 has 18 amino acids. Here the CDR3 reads CASSPGQGGLAGVDEQFF. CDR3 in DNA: TGTGCCAGCAGTCCCGGACAGGGAGGACTAGCGGGTGTGGATGAGCAGTTCTTC.

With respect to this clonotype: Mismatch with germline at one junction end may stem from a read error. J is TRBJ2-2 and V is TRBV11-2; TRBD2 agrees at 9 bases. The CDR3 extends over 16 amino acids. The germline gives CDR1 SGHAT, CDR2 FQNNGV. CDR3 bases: TGTGCCAGCGGCTTAGAGGCGCTAGCGGGAACCGGGGAGCTGTTATTT. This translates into CASGLEALAGTGELLF.

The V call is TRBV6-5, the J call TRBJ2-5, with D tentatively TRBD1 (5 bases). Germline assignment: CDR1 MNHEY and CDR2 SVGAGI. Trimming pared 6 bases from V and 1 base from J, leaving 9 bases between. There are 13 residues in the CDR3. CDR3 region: CASRFRAQETQYF. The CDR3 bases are TGTGCCAGCAGGTTCAGGGCCCAAGAGACCCAGTACTTC.

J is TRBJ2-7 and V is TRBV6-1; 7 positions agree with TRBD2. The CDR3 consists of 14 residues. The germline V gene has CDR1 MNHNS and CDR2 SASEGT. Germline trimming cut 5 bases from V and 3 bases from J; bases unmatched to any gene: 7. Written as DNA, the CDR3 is TGTGCCAGCAGTTTCTCCACTAGCGACTACGAGCAGTACTTC. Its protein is CASSFSTSDYEQYF.

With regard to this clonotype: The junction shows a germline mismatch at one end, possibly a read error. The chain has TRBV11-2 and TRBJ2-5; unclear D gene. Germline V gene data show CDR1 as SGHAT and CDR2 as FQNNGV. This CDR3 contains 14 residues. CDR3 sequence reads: CPSSLAQTQETQYF. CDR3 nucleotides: TGTCCCAGCAGCTTAGCCCAGACCCAGGAGACCCAGTACTTC.

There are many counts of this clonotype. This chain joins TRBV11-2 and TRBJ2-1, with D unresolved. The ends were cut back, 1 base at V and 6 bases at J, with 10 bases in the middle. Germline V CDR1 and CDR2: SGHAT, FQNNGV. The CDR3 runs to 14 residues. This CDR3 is CASSLGTPTNEQFF. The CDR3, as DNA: TGTGCCAGCAGCTTAGGTACCCCCACCAATGAGCAGTTCTTC.

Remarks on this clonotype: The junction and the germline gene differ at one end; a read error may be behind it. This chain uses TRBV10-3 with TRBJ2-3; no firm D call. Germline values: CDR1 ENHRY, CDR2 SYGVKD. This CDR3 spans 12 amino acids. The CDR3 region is CAISGSTDTHYF. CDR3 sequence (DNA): TGTGCCATTTCCGGGTCCACAGACACGCACTATTTT.

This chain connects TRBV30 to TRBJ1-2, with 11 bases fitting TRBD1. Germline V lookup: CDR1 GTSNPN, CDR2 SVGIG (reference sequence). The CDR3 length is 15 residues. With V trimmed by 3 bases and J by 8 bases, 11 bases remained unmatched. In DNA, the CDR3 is TGTGCCTGGAGATACCGGGACAGGGGGGCCTGGGGCTACACCTTC. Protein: CAWRYRDRGAWGYTF.

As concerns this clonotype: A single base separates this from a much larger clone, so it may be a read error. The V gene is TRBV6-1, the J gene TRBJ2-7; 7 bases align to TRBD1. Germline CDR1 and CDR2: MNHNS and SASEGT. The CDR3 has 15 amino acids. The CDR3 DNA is TGTGCCAGCGGGGCTCCGGGACAGAGATCCTTCGAGCAGTACTTC. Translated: CASGAPGQRSFEQYF.

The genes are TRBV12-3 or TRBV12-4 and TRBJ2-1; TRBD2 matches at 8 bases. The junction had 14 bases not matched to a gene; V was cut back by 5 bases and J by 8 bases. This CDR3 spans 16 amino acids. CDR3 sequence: CASSGPGGGRLYEQFF. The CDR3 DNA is TGTGCCAGCAGTGGCCCTGGAGGCGGGAGGTTGTATGAGCAGTTCTTC.